Below, 27 T cell receptor beta chains from the same sample are listed, as sequenced in a study of T cells in Graves' hyperthyroidism and ophthalmopathy. Authors of the study amplified TCR beta CDR3 regions from RNA transcripts. Primed by the HTBI set, a first-round RT-PCR was run on the TCR CDR3. TCRdb ran MiXCR on the multiplex PCR reads and lists one entry per CDR3 protein. The sample consists of about 700,000 distinct CDR3 sequences, 14% of them appearing once. Sequences were obtained from blood. Source of these receptors: a woman aged 18-29 years with Graves' hyperthyroidism.

At least ten counts were recorded for this clonotype. The chain recombines TRBV20-1 with TRBJ2-1; tentatively, D is TRBD2 (6 bases). CDR1 DFQATT and CDR2 SNEGSKA come from the germline V gene (reference sequence). This CDR3 has 16 residues. Trimming shortened V by 0 bases and J by 9 bases, and 21 bases separated the two germline ends. CDR3 nucleotides: TGCAGTGCTAGAGATTTTGAACGGGAGTGGAGTGGTGAGCAGTTCTTC. Its protein product is CSARDFEREWSGEQFF.

For this clonotype: This could be a read error, since a much larger clone is one nucleotide away. The chain is built from TRBV2 and TRBJ2-2, with 8 bases lining up with TRBD1. Per germline, CDR1 SNHLY and CDR2 FYNNEI. V shed 6 bases, J shed 0 bases, and the junction held 0 bases outside the gene matches. The CDR3 consists of 14 residues. CDR3 amino acids: CASRDRANTGELFF. The CDR3 DNA is TGTGCCAGCAGGGACAGGGCGAACACCGGGGAGCTGTTTTTT.

There are many counts of this clonotype. The CDR3 protein is CASSLAGANEQYF. In nucleotides, the CDR3 is TGTGCCAGCAGCTTAGCAGGGGCAAACGAGCAGTACTTC. The chain uses TRBV7-6 and TRBJ2-7; TRBD1 is a possible D gene (5 bases). The CDR3 is made up of 13 amino acids. From germline, CDR1 is SGHVS and CDR2 FNYEAQ. V was cut by 0 bases and J by 5 bases, with 8 bases left in between.

This clonotype was counted between two and nine times. V is TRBV29-1 and J is TRBJ2-1; no clear D. The CDR3 has 13 amino acids. Germline V gene data show CDR1 as SQVTM and CDR2 as ANQGSEA. Trimming took off 0 bases at V and 6 bases at J, with 9 bases between the two ends. CDR3 in amino acids: CSVEEGFGNEQFF. CDR3 in DNA: TGCAGCGTTGAAGAGGGTTTTGGCAATGAGCAGTTCTTC.

This clonotype has only a few counts. The chain couples TRBV30 to TRBJ2-6, with no clear D. The germline V and J ends were trimmed by 2 bases and 0 bases, with 17 bases remaining between them. The CDR3 loop spans 18 amino acids. The germline V gene has CDR1 GTSNPN and CDR2 SVGIG (reference sequence). The CDR3, as DNA: TGTGCCTGGAGTCGACTCCGGACCGCCGTCTCTGGGGCCAACGTCCTGACTTTC. Translating it yields CAWSRLRTAVSGANVLTF.

This clonotype has at least ten counts. The chain is built from TRBV2 and TRBJ1-5; D uncertain. In germline, CDR1 is SNHLY, CDR2 FYNNEI. Trimming left V 2 bases short and J 5 bases short, with 16 bases between. The CDR3 is made up of 16 amino acids. CDR3 coding DNA: TGTGCCAGCAGTGAACAACCCCCTTATGCTGATCAGCCCCAGCATTTT. Amino acid sequence: CASSEQPPYADQPQHF.

The chain has TRBV11-2 and TRBJ2-5, with TRBD2 matching over 9 bases. The V segment lost 1 base and the J segment 5 bases; nucleotides outside the gene matches: 5. This CDR3 is 15 amino acids long. CDR1 and CDR2 from the germline V gene are SGHAT and FQNNGV. DNA of the CDR3: TGTGCCAGCAGCTTAGGACTAGCGGTAGTGGAGACCCAGTACTTC. It translates to CASSLGLAVVETQYF.

This clonotype was picked up many times. The V call is TRBV11-1, the J call TRBJ2-2; the match to TRBD2 covers 8 bases. J was trimmed by 3 bases and V by 5 bases; bases with no gene match: 11. Germline lookup yields CDR1 SGHAT and CDR2 FQDESV (reference sequence). The length of the CDR3 is 17 residues. CDR3: CASSPRRAGEDTGELFF. DNA for the CDR3: TGTGCCAGCAGCCCCCGACGAGCGGGAGAGGACACCGGGGAGCTGTTTTTT.

The V call is TRBV24-1, the J call TRBJ2-7; 12 bases line up with TRBD1. This CDR3 region has 14 residues. V lost 2 bases to trimming and J lost 6 bases; unmatched junction nucleotides: 1. In germline, CDR1 is KGHDR, CDR2 SFDVKD. The CDR3: CATSDWDRGREQYF. DNA for the CDR3: TGTGCCACCAGTGATTGGGACAGGGGGCGCGAGCAGTACTTC.

On this clonotype itself: Just one base apart from a much larger clone, this may be a read error. The V gene is TRBV20-1, the J gene TRBJ2-5; TRBD2 agrees at 14 bases. The J call could be wrong; TRBJ2-1 is a better fit for the DNA end. The germline V gene has CDR1 DFQATT and CDR2 SNEGSKA (reference sequence). The length of the CDR3 is 19 residues. The CDR3 is CSARDRGLAGGREGETQFF. CDR3 sequence (DNA): TGCAGTGCTAGAGATCGCGGACTAGCGGGAGGCCGGGAAGGGGAGACCCAGTTCTTC.

The chain recombines TRBV4-1 with TRBJ2-7, with 10 positions matching TRBD1. V lost 0 bases, J lost 5 bases, and 4 bases stayed unmatched. CDR3 length: 15 residues. Germline V gene lookup returns CDR1 MGHRA and CDR2 YSYEKL. The CDR3 loop reads CASSQEGDRGNEQYF. The CDR3 region has the DNA TGCGCCAGCAGCCAAGAAGGGGACAGGGGTAACGAGCAGTACTTC.

This chain connects TRBV6-2 or TRBV6-3 to TRBJ2-7, with D maybe TRBD1 (5 bases). CDR1 and CDR2 from the germline V gene are MNHEY and SVGEGT. Trimming pared 7 bases from V and 1 base from J, leaving 17 bases between. CDR3 length: 15 amino acids. For the CDR3, the DNA is TGTGCCAGCACCAACAGGCCCCAACGTTCCTACGAGCAGTACTTC. Its protein is CASTNRPQRSYEQYF.

The gene calls are TRBV2 and TRBJ2-7; D is possibly TRBD1 (5 bases). The germline CDR1 and CDR2 sequences are SNHLY and FYNNEI. Trimming removed 10 bases at V and 3 bases at J, with 13 bases between. CDR3 length: 12 residues. Here the CDR3 reads CAIRIQDYEQYF. CDR3 DNA sequence: TGTGCCATCAGGATACAGGACTACGAGCAGTACTTC. The full variable domain, its missing parts supplied by reference TRBV2 and TRBJ2-7, is EPEVTQTPSHQVTQMGQEVILRCVPISNHLYFYWYRQILGQKVEFLVSFYNNEISEKSEIFDDQFSVERPDGSNFTLKIRSTKLEDSAMYFCAIRIQDYEQYFGPGTRLTVT.

At least ten counts were recorded for this clonotype. V gene TRBV18 combines with J gene TRBJ1-1; 8 positions match TRBD1. V dropped 3 bases and J dropped 4; count of bases not matched to a gene: 13. This CDR3 is built from 17 residues. CDR1 is KGHSH and CDR2 is LQKENI in the germline V gene. CDR3 DNA: TGTGCCAGCTCACCCCTCAGTCAGGGACAGGCTGGCACTGAAGCTTTCTTT. Its protein product is CASSPLSQGQAGTEAFF.

The sample holds a few counts of this clonotype. The chain employs TRBV7-2 and TRBJ1-1; the D gene is possibly TRBD1 (5 bases). Trimming cost V 4 bases and J 5 bases, with 14 bases left between them. From germline, CDR1 is SGHTA and CDR2 FQGNSA. The CDR3 loop spans 14 amino acids. The CDR3 loop is CASSSGTSKTEAFF. DNA for the CDR3: TGTGCCAGCAGCTCCGGGACTTCCAAGACTGAAGCTTTCTTT.

At least ten counts were recorded for this clonotype. The chain employs TRBV6-1 and TRBJ2-1; D tentatively reads TRBD1 or TRBD2 (6 bases each). V was pared by 7 bases and J by 9 bases, with 31 bases between. CDR3 size: 18 residues. Germline V lookup: CDR1 MNHNS, CDR2 SASEGT. CDR3: CASKGGLRVNREEREQFF. The CDR3 DNA sequence: TGTGCCAGCAAAGGAGGGCTGAGAGTTAACAGGGAGGAGCGTGAGCAGTTCTTC.

This clonotype showed up many times. One junction end does not reproduce the germline sequence, and a read error may be involved. The chain carries TRBV7-9 and TRBJ2-3, with 10 nucleotides matching TRBD1. The CDR3 runs 15 residues. The germline gives CDR1 SEHNR, CDR2 FQNEAQ (reference sequence). The CDR3 sequence is CASSSGQGSTGTQYF. The CDR3 DNA is TGTGCCAGCAGCTCGGGACAGGGGAGCACAGGTACGCAGTATTTT.

This clonotype was picked up many times. V usage is TRBV10-3 and J usage is TRBJ2-7; D might be TRBD1 (5 bases). V was clipped by 6 bases and J by 6 bases, with 15 bases between them. CDR1 is ENHRY, CDR2 SYGVKD, per germline. This CDR3 spans 13 amino acids. The CDR3: CAIRPTGPREQYF. CDR3 nucleotide sequence: TGTGCCATCAGGCCCACAGGCCCTCGCGAGCAGTACTTC.

This chain links TRBV29-1 with TRBJ1-2; 7 nucleotides align to TRBD1. From germline, CDR1 is SQVTM and CDR2 ANQGSEA. The ends lost 3 bases at V and 5 bases at J; junction bases unmatched: 3. The CDR3 spans 12 residues. CDR3 nucleotides: TGCAGCGTTGAGACAGGGAGGTATGGCTACACCTTC. Translating gives CSVETGRYGYTF.

V gene TRBV4-1 combines with J gene TRBJ2-3; tentatively, D is TRBD1 or TRBD2 (5 bases each). From germline, CDR1 is MGHRA and CDR2 YSYEKL. V shed 6 bases and J shed 4 bases, with 20 bases lying between them. The CDR3 runs 16 residues. As DNA, the CDR3 is TGCGCCAGCAGGCCCCCCGGGACGACCGGCGCAGATACGCAGTATTTT. It is translated as CASRPPGTTGADTQYF.

This clonotype was picked up a small number of times. The chain is built from TRBV12-3 or TRBV12-4 and TRBJ1-4; no firm D call. With 3 bases removed from V and 10 bases from J, the gap between germline ends came to 6 bases. This CDR3 is 11 amino acids long. CDR3 amino acids: CASSFAGKLFF. The CDR3, as DNA: TGTGCCAGCAGTTTCGCTGGAAAACTGTTTTTT.

The rearrangement links TRBV30 to TRBJ2-3, with D maybe TRBD1 (5 bases). The length of the CDR3 is 15 residues. In germline, CDR1 is GTSNPN, CDR2 SVGIG (reference sequence). V lost 1 base and J 0 bases, leaving 11 bases between the germline ends. The CDR3, as DNA: TGTGCCTGGAGTGCGACAGAAGCTAGCACAGATACGCAGTATTTT. Translation gives CAWSATEASTDTQYF.

This clonotype was seen a handful of times. The chain combines TRBV5-1 with TRBJ1-3; D may be TRBD1 (5 bases). The CDR3 spans 16 residues. Trimming cost V 2 bases and J 0 bases, with 12 bases left between them. Germline loops: CDR1 SGHRS, CDR2 YFSETQ. CDR3 DNA: TGCGCCAGCAGCTTCGGTGGGGCGGGCTCTGGAAACACCATATATTTT. Residues: CASSFGGAGSGNTIYF.

This clonotype has ten or more counts. The rearrangement uses TRBV4-1 and TRBJ2-7; D not resolved. Germline values: CDR1 MGHRA, CDR2 YSYEKL. V lost 2 bases, J lost 0 bases, and 11 bases lay in between. The CDR3 is 15 amino acids. The CDR3 region is CASSQPIAASYEQYF. CDR3 sequence (DNA): TGCGCCAGCAGCCAACCTATAGCCGCCTCCTACGAGCAGTACTTC.

This clonotype was detected ten times or more. This chain uses TRBV30 with TRBJ1-5, with D perhaps matching TRBD1 (5 bases). Trimming left V 1 base short and J 7 bases short, with 14 bases between. The CDR3 has 14 amino acids. Germline CDR1 is GTSNPN and CDR2 is SVGIG (reference sequence). CDR3 in amino acids: CAWSEDPGGQPQHF. The CDR3 nucleotides are TGTGCCTGGAGTGAGGACCCTGGGGGACAGCCCCAGCATTTT. Together with reference TRBV30 and TRBJ1-5, the CDR3 gives the full variable domain: SQTIHQWPATLVQPVGSPLSLECTVEGTSNPNLYWYRQAAGRGLQLLFYSVGIGQISSEVPQNLSASRPQDRQFILSSKKLLLSDSGFYLCAWSEDPGGQPQHFGDGTRLSIL.

This clonotype was seen many times. J is TRBJ2-7 and V is TRBV11-2; maybe TRBD2 (5 bases). V was cut by 6 bases and J by 0 bases, with 15 bases left in between. Looked up from germline, CDR1 is SGHAT and CDR2 is FQNNGV. The CDR3 is 15 amino acids. The CDR3 nucleotides are TGTGCCAGCAGTTACTCCGGGATCAGCTCCTACGAGCAGTACTTC. Translating it yields CASSYSGISSYEQYF.

The sample holds many counts of this clonotype. V gene TRBV7-2 combines with J gene TRBJ2-5; unclear D gene. CDR1 is SGHTA and CDR2 is FQGNSA in the germline V gene. Trimming removed 2 bases at V and 5 bases at J, with 3 bases between. There are 11 residues in the CDR3. The CDR3, as DNA: TGTGCCAGCAGCTTATATGAGACCCAGTACTTC. As protein: CASSLYETQYF.